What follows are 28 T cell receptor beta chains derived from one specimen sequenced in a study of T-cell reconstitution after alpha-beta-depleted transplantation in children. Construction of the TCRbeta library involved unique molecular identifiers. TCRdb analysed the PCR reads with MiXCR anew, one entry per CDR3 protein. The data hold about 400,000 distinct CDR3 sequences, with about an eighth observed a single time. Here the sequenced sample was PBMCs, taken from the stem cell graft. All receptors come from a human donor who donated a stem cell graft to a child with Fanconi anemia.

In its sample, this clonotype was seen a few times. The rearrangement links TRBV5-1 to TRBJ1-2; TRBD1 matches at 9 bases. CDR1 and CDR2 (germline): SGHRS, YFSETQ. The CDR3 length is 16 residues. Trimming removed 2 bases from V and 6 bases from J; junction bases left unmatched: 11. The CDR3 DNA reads TGCGCCAGCAGCTTCCTGACAGGGGGAGGACTGGATGGCTACACCTTC. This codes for CASSFLTGGGLDGYTF.

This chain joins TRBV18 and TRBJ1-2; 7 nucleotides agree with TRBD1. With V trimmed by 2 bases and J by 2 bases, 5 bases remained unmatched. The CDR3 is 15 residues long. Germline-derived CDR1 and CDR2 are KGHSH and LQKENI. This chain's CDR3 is CASSPATGNNYGYTF. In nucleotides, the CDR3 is TGTGCCAGCTCACCAGCGACAGGGAACAACTATGGCTACACCTTC.

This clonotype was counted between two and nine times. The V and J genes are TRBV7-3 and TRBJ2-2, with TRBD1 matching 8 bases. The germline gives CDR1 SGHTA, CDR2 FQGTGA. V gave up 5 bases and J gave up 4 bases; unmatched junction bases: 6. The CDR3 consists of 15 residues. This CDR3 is CASSQGTGLTGELFF. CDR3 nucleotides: TGTGCCAGCAGCCAAGGGACAGGCCTCACCGGGGAGCTGTTTTTT.

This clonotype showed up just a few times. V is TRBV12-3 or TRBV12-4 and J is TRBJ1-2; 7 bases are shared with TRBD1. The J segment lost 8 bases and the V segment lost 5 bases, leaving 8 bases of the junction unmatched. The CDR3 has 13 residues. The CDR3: CASSRAGGRGYTF. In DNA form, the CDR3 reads TGTGCCAGCAGTAGAGCAGGGGGTCGCGGCTACACCTTC.

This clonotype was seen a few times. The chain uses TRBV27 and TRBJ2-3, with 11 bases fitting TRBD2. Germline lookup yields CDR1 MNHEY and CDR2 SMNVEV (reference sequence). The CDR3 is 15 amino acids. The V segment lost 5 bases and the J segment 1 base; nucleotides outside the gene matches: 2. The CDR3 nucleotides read TGTGCCAGCAGTGTACTAGCGGGGGGCACAGATACGCAGTATTTT. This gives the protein CASSVLAGGTDTQYF.

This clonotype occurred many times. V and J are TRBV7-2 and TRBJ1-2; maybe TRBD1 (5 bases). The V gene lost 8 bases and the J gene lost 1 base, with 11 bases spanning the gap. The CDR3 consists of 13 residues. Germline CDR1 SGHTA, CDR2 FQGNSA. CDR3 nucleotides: TGTGCCAGCTCAACAGGCAGTAACTATGGCTACACCTTC. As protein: CASSTGSNYGYTF.

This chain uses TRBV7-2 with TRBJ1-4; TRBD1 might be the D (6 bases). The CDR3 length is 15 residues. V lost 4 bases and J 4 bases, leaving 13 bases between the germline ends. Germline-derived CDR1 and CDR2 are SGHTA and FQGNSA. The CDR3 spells CASSYSGAVNEKLFF. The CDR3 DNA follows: TGTGCCAGCAGCTACTCAGGGGCTGTTAATGAAAAACTGTTTTTT.

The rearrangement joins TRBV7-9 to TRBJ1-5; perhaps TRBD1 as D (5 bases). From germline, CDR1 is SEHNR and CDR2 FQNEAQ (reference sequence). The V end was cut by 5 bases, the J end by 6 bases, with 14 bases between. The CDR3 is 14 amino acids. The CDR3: CASSPQGGVQPQHF. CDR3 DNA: TGTGCCAGCAGCCCTCAGGGTGGGGTTCAGCCCCAGCATTTT. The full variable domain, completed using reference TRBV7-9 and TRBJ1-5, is DTGVSQNPRHKITKRGQNVTFRCDPISEHNRLYWYRQTLGQGPEFLTYFQNEAQLEKSRLLSDRFSAERPKGSFSTLEIQRTEQGDSAMYLCASSPQGGVQPQHFGDGTRLSIL.

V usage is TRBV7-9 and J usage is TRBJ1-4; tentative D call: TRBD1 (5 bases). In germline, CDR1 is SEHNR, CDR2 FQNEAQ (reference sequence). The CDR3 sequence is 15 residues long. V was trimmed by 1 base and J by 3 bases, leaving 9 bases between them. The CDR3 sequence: CASSLGAGPNEKLFF. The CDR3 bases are TGTGCCAGCAGCTTAGGGGCAGGGCCTAATGAAAAACTGTTTTTT.

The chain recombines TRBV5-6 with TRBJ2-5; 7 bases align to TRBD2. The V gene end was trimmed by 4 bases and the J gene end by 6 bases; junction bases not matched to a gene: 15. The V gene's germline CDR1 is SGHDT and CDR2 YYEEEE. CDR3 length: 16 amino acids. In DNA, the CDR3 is TGTGCCAGCAGCCAATGGGGAGGGCCAGGTTGGAAGACCCAGTACTTC. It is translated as CASSQWGGPGWKTQYF.

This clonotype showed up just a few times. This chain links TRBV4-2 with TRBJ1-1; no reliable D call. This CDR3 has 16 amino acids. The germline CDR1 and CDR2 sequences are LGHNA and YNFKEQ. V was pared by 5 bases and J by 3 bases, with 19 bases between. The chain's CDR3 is CASSNPVVLRDTEAFF. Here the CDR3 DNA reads TGTGCCAGCAGCAATCCAGTAGTCCTCCGGGACACTGAAGCTTTCTTT.

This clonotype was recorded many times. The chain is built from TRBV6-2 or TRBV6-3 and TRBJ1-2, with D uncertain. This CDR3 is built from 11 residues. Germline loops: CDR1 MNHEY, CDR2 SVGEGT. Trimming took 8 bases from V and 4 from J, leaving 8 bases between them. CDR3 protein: CASEGGYGYTF. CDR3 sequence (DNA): TGTGCCAGCGAAGGCGGCTATGGCTACACCTTC.

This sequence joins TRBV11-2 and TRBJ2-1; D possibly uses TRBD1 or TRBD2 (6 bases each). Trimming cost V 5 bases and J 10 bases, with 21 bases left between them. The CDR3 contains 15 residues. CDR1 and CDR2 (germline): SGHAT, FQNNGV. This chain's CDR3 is CASSQQGGLSSEQFF. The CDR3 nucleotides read TGTGCCAGCAGCCAACAAGGGGGACTCTCCTCCGAGCAGTTCTTC.

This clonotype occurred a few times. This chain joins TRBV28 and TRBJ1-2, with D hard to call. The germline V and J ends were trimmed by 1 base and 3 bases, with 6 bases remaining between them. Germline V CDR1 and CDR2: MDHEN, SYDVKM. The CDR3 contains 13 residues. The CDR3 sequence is CASSLFADYGYTF. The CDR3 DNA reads TGTGCCAGCAGTTTATTTGCTGACTATGGCTACACCTTC.

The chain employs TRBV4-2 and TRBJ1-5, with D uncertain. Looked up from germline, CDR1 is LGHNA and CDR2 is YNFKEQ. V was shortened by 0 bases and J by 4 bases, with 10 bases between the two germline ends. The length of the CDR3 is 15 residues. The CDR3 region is CASSQDDGRNQPQHF. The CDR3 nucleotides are TGTGCCAGCAGCCAAGATGATGGGAGGAATCAGCCCCAGCATTTT.

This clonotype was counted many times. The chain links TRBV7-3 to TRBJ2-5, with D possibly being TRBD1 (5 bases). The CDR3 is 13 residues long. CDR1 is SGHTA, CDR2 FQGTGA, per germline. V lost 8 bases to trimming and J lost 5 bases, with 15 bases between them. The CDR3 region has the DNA TGTGCCAGCGCCCGATCAGGGCGGGAGACCCAGTACTTC. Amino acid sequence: CASARSGRETQYF.

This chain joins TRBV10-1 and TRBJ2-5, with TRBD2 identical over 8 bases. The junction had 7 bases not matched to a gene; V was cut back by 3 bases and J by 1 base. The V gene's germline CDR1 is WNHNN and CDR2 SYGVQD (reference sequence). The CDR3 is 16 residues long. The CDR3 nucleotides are TGCGCCAGCAGTGAAGGAGGCGGGGGGTCCCAAGAGACCCAGTACTTC. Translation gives CASSEGGGGSQETQYF.

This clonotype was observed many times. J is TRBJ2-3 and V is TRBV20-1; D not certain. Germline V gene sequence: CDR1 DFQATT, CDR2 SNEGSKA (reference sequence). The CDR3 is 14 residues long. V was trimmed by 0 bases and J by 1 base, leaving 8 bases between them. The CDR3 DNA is TGCAGTGCTAGAGATAGTTCTGGCACAGATACGCAGTATTTT. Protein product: CSARDSSGTDTQYF.

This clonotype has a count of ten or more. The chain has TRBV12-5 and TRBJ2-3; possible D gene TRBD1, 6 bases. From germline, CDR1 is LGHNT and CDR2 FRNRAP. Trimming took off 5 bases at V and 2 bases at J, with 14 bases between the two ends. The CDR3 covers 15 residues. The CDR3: CASGPGTSYTDTQYF. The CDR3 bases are TGTGCTAGTGGTCCCGGGACATCTTACACAGATACGCAGTATTTT.

CDR3 loop: CASSVSFGGPTGELFF. CDR3 coding DNA: TGTGCCAGCAGCGTATCTTTCGGGGGGCCGACCGGGGAGCTGTTTTTT. The rearrangement joins TRBV9 to TRBJ2-2; a possible D gene is TRBD2 (7 bases). The CDR3 is 16 amino acids. Trimming left V 1 base short and J 5 bases short, with 15 bases between. In germline, CDR1 is SGDLS, CDR2 YYNGEE.

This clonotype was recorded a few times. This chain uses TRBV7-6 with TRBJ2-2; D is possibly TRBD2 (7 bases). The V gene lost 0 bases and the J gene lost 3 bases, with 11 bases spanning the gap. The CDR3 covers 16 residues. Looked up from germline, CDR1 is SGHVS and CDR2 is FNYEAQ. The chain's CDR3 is CASSLAGGGHTGELFF. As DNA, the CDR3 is TGTGCCAGCAGCTTAGCAGGGGGGGGCCACACCGGGGAGCTGTTTTTT.

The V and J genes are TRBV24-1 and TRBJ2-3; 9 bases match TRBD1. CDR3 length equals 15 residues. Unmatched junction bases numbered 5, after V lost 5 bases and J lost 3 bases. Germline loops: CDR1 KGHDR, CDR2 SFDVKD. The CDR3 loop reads CATSVSGTGTDTQYF. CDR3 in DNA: TGTGCCACCAGTGTTTCCGGGACAGGGACAGATACGCAGTATTTT.

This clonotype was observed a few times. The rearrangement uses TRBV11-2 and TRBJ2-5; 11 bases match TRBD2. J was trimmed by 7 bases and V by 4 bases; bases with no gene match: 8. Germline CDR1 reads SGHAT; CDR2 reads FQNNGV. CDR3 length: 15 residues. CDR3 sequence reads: CASSSGLAARWTQYF. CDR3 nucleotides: TGTGCCAGCAGCTCGGGACTAGCGGCAAGATGGACCCAGTACTTC.

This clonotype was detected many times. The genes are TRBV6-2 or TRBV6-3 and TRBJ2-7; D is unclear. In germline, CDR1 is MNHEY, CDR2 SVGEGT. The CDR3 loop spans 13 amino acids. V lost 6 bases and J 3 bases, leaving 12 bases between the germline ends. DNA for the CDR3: TGTGCCAGCAGCTACGGACGGGTCTACGAGCAGTACTTC. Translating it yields CASSYGRVYEQYF.

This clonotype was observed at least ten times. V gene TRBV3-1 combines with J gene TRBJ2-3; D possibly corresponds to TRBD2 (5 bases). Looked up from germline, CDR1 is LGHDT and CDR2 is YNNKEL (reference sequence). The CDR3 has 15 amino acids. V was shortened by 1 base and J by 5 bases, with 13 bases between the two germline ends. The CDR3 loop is CASSQGWARGDTQYF. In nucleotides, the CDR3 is TGTGCCAGCAGCCAAGGGTGGGCTCGGGGAGATACGCAGTATTTT.

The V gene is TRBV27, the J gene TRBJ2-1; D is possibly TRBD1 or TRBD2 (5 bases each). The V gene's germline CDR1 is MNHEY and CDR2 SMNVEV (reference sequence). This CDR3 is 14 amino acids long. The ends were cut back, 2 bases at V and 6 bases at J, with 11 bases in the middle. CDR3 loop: CASSLRGTGNEQFF. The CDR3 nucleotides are TGTGCCAGCAGTTTACGAGGGACGGGCAATGAGCAGTTCTTC.

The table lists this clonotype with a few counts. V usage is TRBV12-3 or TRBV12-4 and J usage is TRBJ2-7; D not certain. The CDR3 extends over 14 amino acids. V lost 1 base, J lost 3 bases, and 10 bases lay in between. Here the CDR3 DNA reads TGTGCCAGCAGTTTAGATTTTAGGGACTACGAGCAGTACTTC. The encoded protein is CASSLDFRDYEQYF.

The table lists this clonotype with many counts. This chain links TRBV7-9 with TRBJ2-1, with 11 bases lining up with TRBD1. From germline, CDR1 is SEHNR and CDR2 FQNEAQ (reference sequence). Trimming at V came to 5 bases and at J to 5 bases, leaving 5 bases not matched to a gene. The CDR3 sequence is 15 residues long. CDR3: CASSGRDRGDNEQFF. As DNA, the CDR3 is TGTGCCAGCAGCGGACGGGACAGGGGGGACAATGAGCAGTTCTTC.